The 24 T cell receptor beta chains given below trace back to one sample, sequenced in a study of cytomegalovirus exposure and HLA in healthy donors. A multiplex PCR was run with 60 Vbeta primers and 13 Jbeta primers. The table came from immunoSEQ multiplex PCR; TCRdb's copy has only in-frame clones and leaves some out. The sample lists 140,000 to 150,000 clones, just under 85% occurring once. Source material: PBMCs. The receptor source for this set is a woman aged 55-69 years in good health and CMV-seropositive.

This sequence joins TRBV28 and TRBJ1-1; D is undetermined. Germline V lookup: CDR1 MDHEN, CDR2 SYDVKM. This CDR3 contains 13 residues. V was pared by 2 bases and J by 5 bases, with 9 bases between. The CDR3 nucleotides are TGTGCCAGCAGTTTAATTCCAGAAACTGAAGCTTTCTTT. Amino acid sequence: CASSLIPETEAFF.

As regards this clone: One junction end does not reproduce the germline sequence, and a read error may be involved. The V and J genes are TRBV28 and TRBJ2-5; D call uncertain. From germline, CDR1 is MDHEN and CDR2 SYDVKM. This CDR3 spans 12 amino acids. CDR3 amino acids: CASEGIQEAQYF. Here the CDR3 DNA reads TGTGCCAGCGAAGGTATCCAAGAGGCCCAGTACTTC.

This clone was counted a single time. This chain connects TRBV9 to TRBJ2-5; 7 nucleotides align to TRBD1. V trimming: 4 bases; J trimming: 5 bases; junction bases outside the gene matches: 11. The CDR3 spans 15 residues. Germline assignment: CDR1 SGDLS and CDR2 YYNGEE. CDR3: CASSTQQGLAETQYF. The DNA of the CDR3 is TGTGCCAGCAGCACCCAACAGGGGTTAGCGGAGACCCAGTACTTC.

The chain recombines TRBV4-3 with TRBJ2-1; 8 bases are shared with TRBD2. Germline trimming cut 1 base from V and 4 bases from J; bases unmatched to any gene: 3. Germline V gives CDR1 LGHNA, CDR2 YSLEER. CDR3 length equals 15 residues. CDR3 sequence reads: CASSQGSGDYNEQFF. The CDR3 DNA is TGCGCCAGCAGCCAAGGTAGCGGGGATTACAATGAGCAGTTCTTC.

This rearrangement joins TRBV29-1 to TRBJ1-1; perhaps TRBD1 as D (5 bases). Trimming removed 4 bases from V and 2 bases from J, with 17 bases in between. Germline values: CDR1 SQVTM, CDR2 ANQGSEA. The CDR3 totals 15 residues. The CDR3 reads CSVALGGYGNTEAFF. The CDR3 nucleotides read TGCAGCGTTGCTTTGGGGGGTTACGGCAACACTGAAGCTTTCTTT.

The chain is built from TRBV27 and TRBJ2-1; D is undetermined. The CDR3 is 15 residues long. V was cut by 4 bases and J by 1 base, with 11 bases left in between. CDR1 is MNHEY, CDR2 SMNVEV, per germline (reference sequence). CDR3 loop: CASSSLPESYNEQFF. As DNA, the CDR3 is TGTGCCAGCAGTTCCCTACCGGAGTCCTACAATGAGCAGTTCTTC.

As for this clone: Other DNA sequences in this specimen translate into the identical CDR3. In DNA form, the CDR3 reads TGCGCCAGCAGCCCCACGGGAACCACCTACGAGCAGTACTTC. Protein product: CASSPTGTTYEQYF. The chain recombines TRBV5-1 with TRBJ2-7, with a weak D call TRBD2 (5 bases). The CDR3 is 14 amino acids. Germline values: CDR1 SGHRS, CDR2 YFSETQ. Trimming cost V 4 bases and J 2 bases, with 13 bases left between them.

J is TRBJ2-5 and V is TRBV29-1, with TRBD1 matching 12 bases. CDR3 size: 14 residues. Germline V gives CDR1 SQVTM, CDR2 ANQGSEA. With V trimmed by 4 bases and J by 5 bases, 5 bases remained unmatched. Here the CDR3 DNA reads TGCAGCGTTGCTGGGACAGGGGGCTGGGAGACCCAGTACTTC. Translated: CSVAGTGGWETQYF.

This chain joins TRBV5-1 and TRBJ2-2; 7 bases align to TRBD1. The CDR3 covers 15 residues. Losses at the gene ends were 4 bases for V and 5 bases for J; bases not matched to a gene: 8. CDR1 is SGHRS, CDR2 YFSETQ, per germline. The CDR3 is CASSPRQGLTGELFF. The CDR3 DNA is TGCGCCAGCAGCCCCCGACAGGGATTGACCGGGGAGCTGTTTTTT.

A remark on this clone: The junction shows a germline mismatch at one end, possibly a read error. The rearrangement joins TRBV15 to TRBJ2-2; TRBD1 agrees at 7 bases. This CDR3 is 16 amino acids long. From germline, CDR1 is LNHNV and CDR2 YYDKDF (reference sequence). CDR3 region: CATSGETGMVTGELFF. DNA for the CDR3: TGTGCCACCAGCGGAGAGACAGGGATGGTCACCGGGGAGCTGTTTTTT.

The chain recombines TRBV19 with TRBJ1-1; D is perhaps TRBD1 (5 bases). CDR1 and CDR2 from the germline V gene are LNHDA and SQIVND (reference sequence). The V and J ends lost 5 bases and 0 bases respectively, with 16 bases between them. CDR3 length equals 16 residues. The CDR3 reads CASSSYVAGLNTEAFF. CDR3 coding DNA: TGTGCCAGTAGTTCGTATGTGGCAGGGCTGAACACTGAAGCTTTCTTT. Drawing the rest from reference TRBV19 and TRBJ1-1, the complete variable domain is DGGITQSPKYLFRKEGQNVTLSCEQNLNHDAMYWYRQDPGQGLRLIYYSQIVNDFQKGDIAEGYSVSREKKESFPLTVTSAQKNPTAFYLCASSSYVAGLNTEAFFGQGTRLTVV.

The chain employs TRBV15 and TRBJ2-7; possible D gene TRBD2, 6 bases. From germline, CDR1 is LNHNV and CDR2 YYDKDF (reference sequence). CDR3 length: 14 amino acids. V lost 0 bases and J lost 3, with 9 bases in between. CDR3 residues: CATSREMEGYEQYF. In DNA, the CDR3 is TGTGCCACCAGCAGAGAGATGGAGGGCTACGAGCAGTACTTC.

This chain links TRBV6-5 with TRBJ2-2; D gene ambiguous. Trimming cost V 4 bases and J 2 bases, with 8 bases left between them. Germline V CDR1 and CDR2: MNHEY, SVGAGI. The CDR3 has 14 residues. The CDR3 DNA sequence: TGTGCCAGCAGTTTGCTAGGAAACACCGGGGAGCTGTTTTTT. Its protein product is CASSLLGNTGELFF.

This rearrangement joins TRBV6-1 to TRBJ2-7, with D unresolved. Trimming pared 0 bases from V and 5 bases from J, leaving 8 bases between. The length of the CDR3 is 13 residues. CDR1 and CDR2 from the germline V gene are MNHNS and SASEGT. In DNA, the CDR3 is TGTGCCAGCAGTGAAGCATCGGGTAACGAGCAGTACTTC. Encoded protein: CASSEASGNEQYF.

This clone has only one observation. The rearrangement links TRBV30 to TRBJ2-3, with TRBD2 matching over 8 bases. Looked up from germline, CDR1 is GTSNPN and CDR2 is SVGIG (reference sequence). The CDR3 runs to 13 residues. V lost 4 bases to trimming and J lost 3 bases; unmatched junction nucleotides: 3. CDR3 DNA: TGTGCCTGGAACCGGGAGGGGACAGATACGCAGTATTTT. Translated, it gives CAWNREGTDTQYF. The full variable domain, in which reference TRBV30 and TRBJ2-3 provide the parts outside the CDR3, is SQTIHQWPATLVQPVGSPLSLECTVEGTSNPNLYWYRQAAGRGLQLLFYSVGIGQISSEVPQNLSASRPQDRQFILSSKKLLLSDSGFYLCAWNREGTDTQYFGPGTRLTVL.

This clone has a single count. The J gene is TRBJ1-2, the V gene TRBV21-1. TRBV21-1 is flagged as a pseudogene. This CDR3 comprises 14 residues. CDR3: CASSKWEGLYGYTF. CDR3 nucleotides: TGTGCCAGCAGCAAGTGGGAGGGACTCTATGGCTACACCTTC.

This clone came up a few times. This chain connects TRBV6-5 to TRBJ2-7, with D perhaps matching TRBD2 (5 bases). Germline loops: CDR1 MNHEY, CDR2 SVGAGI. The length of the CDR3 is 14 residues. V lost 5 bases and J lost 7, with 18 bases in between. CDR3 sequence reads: CASSLGPNPGEQYF. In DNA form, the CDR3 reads TGTGCCAGCAGTCTAGGGCCAAACCCGGGGGAGCAGTACTTC.

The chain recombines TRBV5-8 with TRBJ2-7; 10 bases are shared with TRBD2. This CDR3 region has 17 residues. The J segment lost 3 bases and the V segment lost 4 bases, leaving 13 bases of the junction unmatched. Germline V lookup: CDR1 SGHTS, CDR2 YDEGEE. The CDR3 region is CASSLDSRASGGYEQYF. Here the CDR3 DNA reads TGTGCCAGCAGCCTCGATTCACGGGCTAGCGGGGGCTACGAGCAGTACTTC.

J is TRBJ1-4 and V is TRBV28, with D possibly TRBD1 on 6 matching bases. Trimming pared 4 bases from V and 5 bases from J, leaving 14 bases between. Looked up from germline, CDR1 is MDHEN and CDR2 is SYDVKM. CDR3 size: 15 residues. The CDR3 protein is CASSSLGTQNEKLFF. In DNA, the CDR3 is TGTGCCAGCAGTTCGTTGGGGACACAAAATGAAAAACTGTTTTTT.

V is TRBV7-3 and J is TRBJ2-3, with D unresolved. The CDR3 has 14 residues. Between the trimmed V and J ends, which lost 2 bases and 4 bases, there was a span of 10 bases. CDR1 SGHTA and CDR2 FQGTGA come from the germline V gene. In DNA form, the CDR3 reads TGTGCCAGCAGCTTACGAGAGTTCTCAGATACGCAGTATTTT. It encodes CASSLREFSDTQYF.

The CDR3 DNA is TGTGCCAGTAGTATATCGGGAGTCGGGGAGCTGTTTTTT. The encoded protein is CASSISGVGELFF. This sequence joins TRBV19 and TRBJ2-2; tentative D call: TRBD2 (6 bases). CDR1 is LNHDA and CDR2 is SQIVND in the germline V gene (reference sequence). The CDR3 contains 13 residues. With 2 bases removed from V and 7 bases from J, the gap between germline ends came to 8 bases.

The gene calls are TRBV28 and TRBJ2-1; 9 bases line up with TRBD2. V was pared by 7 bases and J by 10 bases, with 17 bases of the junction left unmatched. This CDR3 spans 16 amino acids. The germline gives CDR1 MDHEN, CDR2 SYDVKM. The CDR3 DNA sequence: TGTGCCAGCAAGACGGGACTAGCCGAATCCGCTGCCGAGCAGTTCTTC. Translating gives CASKTGLAESAAEQFF.

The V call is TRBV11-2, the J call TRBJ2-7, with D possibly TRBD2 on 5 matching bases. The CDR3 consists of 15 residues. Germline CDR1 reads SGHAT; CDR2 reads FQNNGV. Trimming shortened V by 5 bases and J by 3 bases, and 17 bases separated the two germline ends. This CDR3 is CASSPPGSRFYEQYF. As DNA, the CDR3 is TGTGCCAGCAGCCCACCGGGATCGAGGTTCTACGAGCAGTACTTC.

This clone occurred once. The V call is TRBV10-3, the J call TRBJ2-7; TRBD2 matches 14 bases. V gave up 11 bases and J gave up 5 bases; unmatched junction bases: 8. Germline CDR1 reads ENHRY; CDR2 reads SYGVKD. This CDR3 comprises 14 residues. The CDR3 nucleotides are TGTGCCGCGGGGGGACTAGCGGGAGCCAACGAGCAGTACTTC. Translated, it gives CAAGGLAGANEQYF.